What follows is one TCR beta chain and its context. Combining a sample-barcoded 5' primer with a J-beta primer mix, a second PCR ran for about 7 to 12 cycles. A single record per CDR3 protein comes from TCRdb applying MiXCR to the 5' RACE reads. The sample holds 700,000 to 850,000 distinct CDR3 sequences, 40% to 65% seen once. The sample belongs to a study of blood T cells in healthy people across ages. The V and J ends lost 1 base and 3 bases respectively, with 10 bases between them. The CDR3 sequence is 14 residues long. The germline V gene encodes CDR1 MNHNS and CDR2 SASEGT. Material for sequencing was blood. The origin of this receptor is a man older than 75 in good health. This chain uses TRBV6-1 with TRBJ2-7; possibly TRBD1 for D (6 bases). The CDR3 sequence is CASSEVPGDYEQYF. DNA of the CDR3: TGTGCCAGCAGTGAAGTGCCAGGGGACTACGAGCAGTACTTC.